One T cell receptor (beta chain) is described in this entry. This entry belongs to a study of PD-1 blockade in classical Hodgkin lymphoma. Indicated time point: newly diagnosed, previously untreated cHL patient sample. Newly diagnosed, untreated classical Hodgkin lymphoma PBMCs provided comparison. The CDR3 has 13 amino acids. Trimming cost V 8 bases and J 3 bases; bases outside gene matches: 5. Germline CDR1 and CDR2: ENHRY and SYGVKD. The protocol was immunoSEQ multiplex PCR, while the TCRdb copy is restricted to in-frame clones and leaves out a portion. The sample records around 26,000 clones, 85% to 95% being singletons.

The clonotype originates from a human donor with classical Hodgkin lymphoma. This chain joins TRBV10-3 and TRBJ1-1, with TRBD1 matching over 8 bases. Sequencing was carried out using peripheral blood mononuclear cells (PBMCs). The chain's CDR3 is CAIQDREDTEAFF. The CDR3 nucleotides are TGTGCCATCCAGGACAGGGAAGACACTGAAGCTTTCTTT.